Presented here are 10 T cell receptor beta chains from one specimen sequenced in a study of blood T cell repertoires in COVID-19. Sequencing used immunoSEQ multiplex PCR; TCRdb keeps in-frame clones, though not all of them. This sample has some 250,000 clones, with roughly 90% found just once. Material for sequencing was peripheral blood. These receptors all come from a man between 60 and 75 years old with acute or convalescent COVID-19.

The chain links TRBV11-2 to TRBJ2-2; 8 bases fit TRBD2. Germline CDR1 is SGHAT and CDR2 is FQNNGV. The V segment lost 5 bases and the J segment 5 bases; nucleotides outside the gene matches: 7. CDR3 length equals 15 residues. The CDR3 DNA reads TGTGCCAGCAGCGGGCTTGCGGGAGGTACCGGGGAGCTGTTTTTT. It translates to CASSGLAGGTGELFF.

This sequence joins TRBV4-2 and TRBJ2-3; 8 bases match TRBD2. Losses at the gene ends were 4 bases for V and 0 bases for J; bases not matched to a gene: 9. The CDR3 length is 17 residues. Germline lookup yields CDR1 LGHNA and CDR2 YNFKEQ. The DNA for the CDR3 is TGTGCCAGCAGCCTTTGTGTAGCGGGGCCTAGCACAGATACGCAGTATTTT. Its protein product is CASSLCVAGPSTDTQYF.

J is TRBJ2-1 and V is TRBV7-2; the D gene is possibly TRBD2 (6 bases). Trimming left V 2 bases short and J 0 bases short, with 17 bases between. Per the germline V gene, CDR1 is SGHTA and CDR2 is FQGNSA. The CDR3 contains 18 residues. CDR3 DNA sequence: TGTGCCAGCAGCTTAACACCGACTAGGCGGAGCTCCTACAATGAGCAGTTCTTC. Protein sequence: CASSLTPTRRSSYNEQFF.

This clone occurred a few times. The chain joins TRBV9 to TRBJ1-1, with D possibly matching TRBD1 (6 bases). The V gene lost 2 bases and the J gene lost 0 bases, with 14 bases spanning the gap. Germline CDR1 SGDLS, CDR2 YYNGEE. The CDR3 totals 16 residues. Here the CDR3 reads CASSVVGQTMNTEAFF. The CDR3 coding sequence is TGTGCCAGCAGCGTTGTCGGACAGACCATGAACACTGAAGCTTTCTTT. Full variable domain (outside the CDR3, taken from reference TRBV9 and TRBJ1-1): DSGVTQTPKHLITATGQRVTLRCSPRSGDLSVYWYQQSLDQGLQFLIQYYNGEERAKGNILERFSAQQFPDLHSELNLSSLELGDSALYFCASSVVGQTMNTEAFFGQGTRLTVV.

CDR3 in amino acids: CATSVGTGSLYEQYF. For the CDR3, the DNA is TGTGCCACCAGTGTCGGGACAGGCTCGCTCTACGAGCAGTACTTC. This rearrangement joins TRBV24-1 to TRBJ2-7; 8 positions match TRBD1. Trimming cost V 5 bases and J 3 bases; bases outside gene matches: 8. The V gene's germline CDR1 is KGHDR and CDR2 SFDVKD. This CDR3 comprises 15 residues.

The rearrangement joins TRBV9 to TRBJ2-5; 13 nucleotides line up with TRBD2. The trim removed 4 bases at V and 4 bases at J, leaving 7 bases unmatched. This CDR3 has 16 amino acids. CDR1 is SGDLS and CDR2 is YYNGEE in the germline V gene. In nucleotides, the CDR3 is TGTGCCAGCAGCCCTATAGGACTAGCGGGAGTAGAGACCCAGTACTTC. This sequence encodes CASSPIGLAGVETQYF.

The chain couples TRBV7-2 to TRBJ1-1; TRBD1 might be the D (6 bases). V lost 0 bases and J 7 bases, leaving 15 bases between the germline ends. There are 15 residues in the CDR3. CDR1 is SGHTA, CDR2 FQGNSA, per germline. The CDR3 DNA sequence: TGTGCCAGCAGCTTAGCCACGGGATTAGGGGGTGAAGCTTTCTTT. This translates into CASSLATGLGGEAFF.

The count of this clone is one. This rearrangement joins TRBV25-1 to TRBJ2-2, with D possibly TRBD2 on 5 matching bases. Trimming pared 2 bases from V and 7 bases from J, leaving 11 bases between. The V gene's germline CDR1 is MGHDK and CDR2 SYGVNS. CDR3 length equals 14 residues. The CDR3 DNA reads as TGTGCCAGCAGTGAAAGAGGGCAGTTCGGGGAGCTGTTTTTT. Encoded protein: CASSERGQFGELFF.

The chain is built from TRBV3-1 (or the pseudogene TRBV3-2) and TRBJ2-2; 9 positions match TRBD2. The CDR3 extends over 16 amino acids. Per germline, CDR1 LGHDT and CDR2 YNNKEL (reference sequence). The trim removed 4 bases at V and 7 bases at J, leaving 10 bases unmatched. The CDR3 DNA reads TGTGCCAGCAGCCGGAGGCTAGCGGGATCGGGCGGGGAGCTGTTTTTT. Encoded protein: CASSRRLAGSGGELFF.

The chain is built from TRBV29-1 and TRBJ1-1; TRBD1 matches 9 bases. Trimming cost V 0 bases and J 5 bases; bases outside gene matches: 7. The CDR3 has 15 amino acids. The germline V gene has CDR1 SQVTM and CDR2 ANQGSEA. The CDR3 sequence: CSVEDRDRVGTEAFF. In DNA form, the CDR3 reads TGCAGCGTTGAAGATCGGGACAGGGTAGGAACTGAAGCTTTCTTT.